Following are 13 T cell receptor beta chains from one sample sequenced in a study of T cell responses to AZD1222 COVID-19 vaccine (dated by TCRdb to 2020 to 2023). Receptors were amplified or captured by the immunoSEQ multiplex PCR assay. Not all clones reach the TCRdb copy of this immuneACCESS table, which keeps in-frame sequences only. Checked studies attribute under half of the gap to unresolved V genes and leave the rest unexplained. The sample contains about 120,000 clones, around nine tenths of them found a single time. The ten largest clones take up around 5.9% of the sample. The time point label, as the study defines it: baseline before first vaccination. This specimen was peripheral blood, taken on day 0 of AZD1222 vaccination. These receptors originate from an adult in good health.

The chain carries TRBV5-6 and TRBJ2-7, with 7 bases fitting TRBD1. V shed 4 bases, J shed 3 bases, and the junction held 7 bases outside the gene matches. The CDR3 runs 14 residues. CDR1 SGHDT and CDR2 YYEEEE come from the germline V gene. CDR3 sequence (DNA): TGTGCCAGCAGCGCCGGGACAGTTTACTACGAGCAGTACTTC. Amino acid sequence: CASSAGTVYYEQYF.

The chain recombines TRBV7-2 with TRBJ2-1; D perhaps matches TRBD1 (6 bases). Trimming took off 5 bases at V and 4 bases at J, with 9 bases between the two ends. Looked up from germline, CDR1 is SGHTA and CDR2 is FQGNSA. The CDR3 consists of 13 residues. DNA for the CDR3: TGTGCCAGCAGCGTCACAGGGTACAATGAGCAGTTCTTC. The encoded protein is CASSVTGYNEQFF.

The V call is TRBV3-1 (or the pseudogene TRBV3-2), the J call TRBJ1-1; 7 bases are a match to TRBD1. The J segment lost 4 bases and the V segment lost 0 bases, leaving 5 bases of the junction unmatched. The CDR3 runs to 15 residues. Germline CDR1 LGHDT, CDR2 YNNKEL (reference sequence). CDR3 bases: TGTGCCAGCAGCCAAGATTTGGGGACAGCCACTGAAGCTTTCTTT. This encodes CASSQDLGTATEAFF.

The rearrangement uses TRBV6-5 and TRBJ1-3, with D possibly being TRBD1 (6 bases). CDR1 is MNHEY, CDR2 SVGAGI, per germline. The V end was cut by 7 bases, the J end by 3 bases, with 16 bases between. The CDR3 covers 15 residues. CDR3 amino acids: CASIKGGSVGNTIYF. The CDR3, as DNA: TGTGCCAGCATCAAGGGGGGGTCTGTTGGAAACACCATATATTTT.

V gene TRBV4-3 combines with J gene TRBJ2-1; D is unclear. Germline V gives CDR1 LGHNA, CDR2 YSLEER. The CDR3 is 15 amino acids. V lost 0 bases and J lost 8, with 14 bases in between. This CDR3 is CASSQEGSLLDEQFF. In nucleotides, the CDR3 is TGCGCCAGCAGCCAAGAGGGGTCGCTGCTCGATGAGCAGTTCTTC.

For the CDR3, the DNA is TGCAGCGTTGAAGCGAACCCTTTGAACACTGAAGCTTTCTTT. Encoded protein: CSVEANPLNTEAFF. The chain employs TRBV29-1 and TRBJ1-1; D unresolved. CDR1 and CDR2 (germline): SQVTM, ANQGSEA. V was clipped by 1 base and J by 0 bases, with 9 bases between them. This CDR3 is 14 amino acids long.

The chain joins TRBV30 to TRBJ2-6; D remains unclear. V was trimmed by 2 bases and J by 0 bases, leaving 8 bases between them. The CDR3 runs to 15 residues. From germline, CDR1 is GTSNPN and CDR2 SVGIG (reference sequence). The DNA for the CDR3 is TGTGCCTGGAGTAAGGCAACCTCTGGGGCCAACGTCCTGACTTTC. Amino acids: CAWSKATSGANVLTF.

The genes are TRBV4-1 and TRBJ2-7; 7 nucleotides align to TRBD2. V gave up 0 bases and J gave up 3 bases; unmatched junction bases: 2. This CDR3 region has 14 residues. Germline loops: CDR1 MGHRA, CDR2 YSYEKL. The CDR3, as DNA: TGCGCCAGCAGCCAAGAGACGGGGGGCTACGAGCAGTACTTC. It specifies CASSQETGGYEQYF.

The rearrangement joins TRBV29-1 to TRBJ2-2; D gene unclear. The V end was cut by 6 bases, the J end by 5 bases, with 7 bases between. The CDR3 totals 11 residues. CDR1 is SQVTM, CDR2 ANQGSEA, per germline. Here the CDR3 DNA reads TGCAGCGTCCGAATAACCGGGGAGCTGTTTTTT. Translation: CSVRITGELFF.

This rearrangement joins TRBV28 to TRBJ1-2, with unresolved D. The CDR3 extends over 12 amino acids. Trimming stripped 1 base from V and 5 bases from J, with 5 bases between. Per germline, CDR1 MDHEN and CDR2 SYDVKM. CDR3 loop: CASSLSDYGYTF. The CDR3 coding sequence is TGTGCCAGCAGTTTATCGGATTATGGCTACACCTTC.

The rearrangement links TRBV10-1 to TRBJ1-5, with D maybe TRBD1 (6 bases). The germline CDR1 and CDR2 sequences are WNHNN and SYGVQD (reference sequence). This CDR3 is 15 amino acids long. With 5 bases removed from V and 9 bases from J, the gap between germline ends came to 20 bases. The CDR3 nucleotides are TGCGCCAGCAGTTTACTCCGGGACACTTATCGGCCCCAGCATTTT. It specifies CASSLLRDTYRPQHF.

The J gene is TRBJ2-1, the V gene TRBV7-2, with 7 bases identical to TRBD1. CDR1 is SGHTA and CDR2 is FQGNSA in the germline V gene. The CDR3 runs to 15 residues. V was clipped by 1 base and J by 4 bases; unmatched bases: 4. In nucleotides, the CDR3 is TGTGCCAGCAGCTTAGTGGGGACAGCTTACAATGAGCAGTTCTTC. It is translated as CASSLVGTAYNEQFF.

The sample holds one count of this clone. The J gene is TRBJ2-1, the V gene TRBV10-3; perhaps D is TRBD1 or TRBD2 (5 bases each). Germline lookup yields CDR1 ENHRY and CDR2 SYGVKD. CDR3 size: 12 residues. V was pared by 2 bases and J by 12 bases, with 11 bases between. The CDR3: CAISEGGAGQFF. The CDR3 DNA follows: TGTGCCATCAGTGAGGGTGGGGCGGGGCAGTTCTTC.